This entry concerns a single T cell receptor beta chain. This clone's antigen is unknown. Base quality data are lacking; no much larger clone is found one base away. The CDR3, cysteine through phenylalanine, is 14 amino acids long. Of the read, only the CDR3 DNA is kept; its 42 bases are in frame from base 1. CDR1 GTSNPN and CDR2 SVGIG are derived from the germline V gene (reference sequence). From V the trimming removes 3 bases and from J it removes 9 bases, while the gene matches leave 5 bases of the junction unaccounted for. The data originate from a study of technical replicates of blood from a handful of donors (dated by TCRdb to the late 2010s). The library was produced with the immunoSEQ multiplex PCR assay. TCRdb carries this immuneACCESS record with in-frame sequences only. Its versions omit some clonotypes, under half of them owing to an unresolved V gene in the studies checked, with the rest unexplained. This sample comprises some 14,000 clones, 84% of them detected only once. Together, the top ten hold 10% of the sample.

The source is a human donor in good health. Sample: PBMCs. The chain uses TRBV30 and TRBJ2-1, and 13 junction bases match TRBD2. The sequenced DNA is TGTGCCTGGAGAGGACTAGCGGGAGCTGGTGAGCAGTTCTTC. It specifies CAWRGLAGAGEQFF.